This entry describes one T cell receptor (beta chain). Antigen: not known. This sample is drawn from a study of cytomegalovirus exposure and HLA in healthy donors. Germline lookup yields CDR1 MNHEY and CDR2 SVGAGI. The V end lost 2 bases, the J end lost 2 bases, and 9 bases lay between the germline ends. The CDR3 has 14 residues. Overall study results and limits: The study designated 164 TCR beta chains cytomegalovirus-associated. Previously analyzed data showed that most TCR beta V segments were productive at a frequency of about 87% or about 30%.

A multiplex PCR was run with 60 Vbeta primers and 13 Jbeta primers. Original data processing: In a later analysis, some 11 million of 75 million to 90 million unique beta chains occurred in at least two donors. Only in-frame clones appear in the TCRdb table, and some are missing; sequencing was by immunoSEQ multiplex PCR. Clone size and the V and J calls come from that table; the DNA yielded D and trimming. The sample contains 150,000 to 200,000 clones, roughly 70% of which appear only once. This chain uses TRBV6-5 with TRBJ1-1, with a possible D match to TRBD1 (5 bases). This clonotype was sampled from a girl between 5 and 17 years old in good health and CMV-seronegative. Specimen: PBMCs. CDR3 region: CASSYARANTEAFF. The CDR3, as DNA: TGTGCCAGCAGTTACGCCAGGGCCAACACTGAAGCTTTCTTT.